Given below is one T cell receptor (beta chain) in context. This specimen comes from a study of PD-1 and CTLA-4 blockade in melanoma. TCRdb keeps only in-frame clones here, not all; method: immunoSEQ multiplex PCR. Here the sample spans about 30,000 clones, approximately 91% being singletons. This CDR3 has 17 amino acids. CDR1 is LGHDT, CDR2 YNNKEL, per germline (reference sequence). V gave up 0 bases and J gave up 3 bases, with 15 bases separating them. The sequences come from CD8+ T cells from peripheral blood, collected before anti-PD-1 treatment. The rearrangement links TRBV3-1 (or the pseudogene TRBV3-2) to TRBJ1-3; D perhaps matches TRBD1 (5 bases). This receptor was obtained from a human donor with melanoma. CDR3: CASSQDGGEWVGNTIYF. As DNA, the CDR3 is TGTGCCAGCAGCCAAGATGGGGGAGAGTGGGTTGGAAACACCATATATTTT.